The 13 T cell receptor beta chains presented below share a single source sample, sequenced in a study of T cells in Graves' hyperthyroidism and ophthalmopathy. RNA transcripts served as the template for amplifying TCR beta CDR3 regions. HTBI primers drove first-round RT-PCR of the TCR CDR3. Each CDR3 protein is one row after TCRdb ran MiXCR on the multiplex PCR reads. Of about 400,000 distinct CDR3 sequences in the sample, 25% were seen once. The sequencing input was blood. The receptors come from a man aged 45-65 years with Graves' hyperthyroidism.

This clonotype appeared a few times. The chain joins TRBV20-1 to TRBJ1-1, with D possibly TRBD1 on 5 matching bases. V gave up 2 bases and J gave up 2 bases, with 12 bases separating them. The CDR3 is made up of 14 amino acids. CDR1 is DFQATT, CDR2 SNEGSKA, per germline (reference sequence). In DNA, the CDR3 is TGCAGTGCTAGACGTGCAGGGCTTAACACTGAAGCTTTCTTT. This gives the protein CSARRAGLNTEAFF.

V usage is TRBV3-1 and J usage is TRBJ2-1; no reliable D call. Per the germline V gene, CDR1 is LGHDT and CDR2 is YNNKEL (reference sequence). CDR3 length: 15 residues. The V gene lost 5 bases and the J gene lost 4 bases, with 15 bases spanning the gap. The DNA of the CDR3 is TGTGCCAGCAGCTCCCCGGGCCGGAAATACAATGAGCAGTTCTTC. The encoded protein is CASSSPGRKYNEQFF.

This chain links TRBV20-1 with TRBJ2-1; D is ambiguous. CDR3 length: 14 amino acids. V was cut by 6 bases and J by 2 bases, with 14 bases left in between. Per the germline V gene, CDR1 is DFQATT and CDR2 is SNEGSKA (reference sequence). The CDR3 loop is CSAFTGGTYNEQFF. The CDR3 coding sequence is TGCAGTGCCTTCACTGGCGGCACCTACAATGAGCAGTTCTTC.

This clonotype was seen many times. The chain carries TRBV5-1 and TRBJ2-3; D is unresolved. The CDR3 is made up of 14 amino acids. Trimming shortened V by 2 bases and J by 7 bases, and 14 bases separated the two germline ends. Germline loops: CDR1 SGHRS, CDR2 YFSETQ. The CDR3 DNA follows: TGCGCCAGCAGCTTTGGAGAAGCCCCGAATACGCAGTATTTT. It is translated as CASSFGEAPNTQYF.

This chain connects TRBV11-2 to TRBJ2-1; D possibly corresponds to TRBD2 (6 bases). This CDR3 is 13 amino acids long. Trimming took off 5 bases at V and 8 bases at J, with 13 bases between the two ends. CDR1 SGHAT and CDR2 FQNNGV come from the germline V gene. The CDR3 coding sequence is TGTGCCAGCAGCGAGACTAGGGGATATGAGCAGTTCTTC. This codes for CASSETRGYEQFF.

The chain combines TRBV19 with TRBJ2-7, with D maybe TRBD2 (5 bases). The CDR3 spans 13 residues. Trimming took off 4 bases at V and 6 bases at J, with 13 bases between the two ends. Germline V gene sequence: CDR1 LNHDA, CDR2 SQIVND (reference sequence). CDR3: CASSNRGAGEQYF. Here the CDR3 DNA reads TGTGCCAGTAGTAACCGGGGAGCAGGCGAGCAGTACTTC.

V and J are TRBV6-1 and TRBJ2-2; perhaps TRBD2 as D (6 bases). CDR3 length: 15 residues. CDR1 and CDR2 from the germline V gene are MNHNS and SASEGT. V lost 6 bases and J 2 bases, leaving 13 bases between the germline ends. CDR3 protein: CASSPGRKNTGELFF. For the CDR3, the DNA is TGTGCCAGCAGCCCTGGGAGGAAAAACACCGGGGAGCTGTTTTTT.

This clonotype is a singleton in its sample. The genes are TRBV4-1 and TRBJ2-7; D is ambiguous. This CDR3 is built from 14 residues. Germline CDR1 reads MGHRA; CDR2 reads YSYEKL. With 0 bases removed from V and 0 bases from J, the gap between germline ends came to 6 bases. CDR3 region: CASSQDPGSYEQYF. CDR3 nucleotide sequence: TGCGCCAGCAGCCAAGACCCTGGCTCCTACGAGCAGTACTTC.

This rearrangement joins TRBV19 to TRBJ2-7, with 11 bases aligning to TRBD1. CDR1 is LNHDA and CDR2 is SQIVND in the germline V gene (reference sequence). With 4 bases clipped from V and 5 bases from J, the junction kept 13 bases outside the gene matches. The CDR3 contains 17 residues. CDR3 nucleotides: TGTGCCAGTAGTAAGGGTCCGGACAGGGGGCAGCGGAACGAGCAGTACTTC. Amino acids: CASSKGPDRGQRNEQYF.

CDR3 nucleotide sequence: TGTGCCAGCAGCTTAGGGGCAACCCTAACGCAGTATTTT. Translating gives CASSLGATLTQYF. The chain joins TRBV11-2 to TRBJ2-3; D not certain. Per germline, CDR1 SGHAT and CDR2 FQNNGV. V was trimmed by 1 base and J by 9 bases, leaving 11 bases between them. This CDR3 comprises 13 residues.

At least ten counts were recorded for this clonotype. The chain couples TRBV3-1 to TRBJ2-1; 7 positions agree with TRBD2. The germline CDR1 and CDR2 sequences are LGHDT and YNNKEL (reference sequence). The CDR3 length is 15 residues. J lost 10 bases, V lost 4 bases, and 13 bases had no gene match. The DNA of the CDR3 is TGTGCCAGCAGCCCTGGGGAGGGGCGGGAGCGCGAGCAGTTCTTC. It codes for CASSPGEGREREQFF.

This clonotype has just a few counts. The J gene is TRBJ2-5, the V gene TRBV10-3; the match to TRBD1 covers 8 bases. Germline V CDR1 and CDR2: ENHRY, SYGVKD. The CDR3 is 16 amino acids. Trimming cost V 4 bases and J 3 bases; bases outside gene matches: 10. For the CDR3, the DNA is TGTGCCATCAGTGGAGGGACAGGTACGGGGAAAGAGACCCAGTACTTC. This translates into CAISGGTGTGKETQYF.

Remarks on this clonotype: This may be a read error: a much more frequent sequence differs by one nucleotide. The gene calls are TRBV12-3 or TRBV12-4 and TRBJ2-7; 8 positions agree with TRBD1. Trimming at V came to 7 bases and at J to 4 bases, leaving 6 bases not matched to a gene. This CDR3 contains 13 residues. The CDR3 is CASNRQGTYEQYV. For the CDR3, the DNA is TGTGCCAGCAACCGACAGGGGACTTACGAGCAGTACGTC.